The entry below gives a single T cell receptor (beta chain) sequence along with its context. Antigen: not known. The PCR was carried out with 60 Vbeta primers and 13 Jbeta primers. The protocol was immunoSEQ multiplex PCR, while the TCRdb copy is restricted to in-frame clones and leaves out a portion. The sample has 90,000 to 120,000 clones, roughly 80% seen once. This CDR3 comprises 15 residues. The V end lost 4 bases, the J end lost 7 bases, and 16 bases lay between the germline ends. Germline V gives CDR1 SGHAT, CDR2 FQNNGV. The data stem from a study of cytomegalovirus exposure and HLA in healthy donors. Study findings and constraints: TRBV6-2, TRBV6-3 and some other V segments were unresolvable in 87-base-pair reads. A previous analysis found most TCR beta V segments productive roughly 90% or roughly 30% of the time.

The TCR sequence derives from a female donor in good health and CMV-seropositive. The sample was PBMCs. The rearrangement joins TRBV11-2 to TRBJ1-4, with D possibly being TRBD1 (6 bases). Here the CDR3 reads CASSSHRAGSEKLFF. The CDR3 coding sequence is TGTGCCAGCAGCTCCCACAGGGCTGGAAGTGAAAAACTGTTTTTT. Using reference TRBV11-2 and TRBJ1-4 for the parts outside the CDR3, the full variable domain is EAGVAQSPRYKIIEKRQSVAFWCNPISGHATLYWYQQILGQGPKLLIQFQNNGVVDDSQLPKDRFSAERLKGVDSTLKIQPAKLEDSAVYLCASSSHRAGSEKLFFGSGTQLSVL.